These 18 T cell receptor beta chains originate from one sample sequenced in a study of blood T cell repertoires in COVID-19. Produced via immunoSEQ multiplex PCR; TCRdb's table is partial and in-frame only. The data show tens of thousands of clones, about four fifths seen once. The sample taken for sequencing was peripheral blood. The receptors come from a woman aged 70-85 years with acute or convalescent COVID-19.

This clone was counted between two and nine times. The chain carries TRBV2 and TRBJ2-7, with 8 bases matching TRBD2. This CDR3 is 13 amino acids long. The V and J ends lost 6 bases and 3 bases, in that order; junction bases with no gene match: 4. Germline V gene lookup returns CDR1 SNHLY and CDR2 FYNNEI. The CDR3 DNA reads as TGTGCCAGCAGAACCGGGGGGGACTACGAGCAGTACTTC. It translates to CASRTGGDYEQYF.

The chain is built from TRBV4-2 and TRBJ2-3, with 12 bases identical to TRBD2. The CDR3 runs to 17 residues. After removal of 1 base from V and 0 bases from J, the junction contained 2 bases not matched to a gene. Germline V CDR1 and CDR2: LGHNA, YNFKEQ. In nucleotides, the CDR3 is TGTGCCAGCAGCCAAGGACTAGCGGGAGAGAGCACAGATACGCAGTATTTT. This encodes CASSQGLAGESTDTQYF.

The chain uses TRBV19 and TRBJ2-5, with a weak D call TRBD1 (6 bases). CDR3 length: 16 residues. The V end lost 8 bases, the J end lost 5 bases, and 24 bases lay between the germline ends. Germline CDR1 reads LNHDA; CDR2 reads SQIVND (reference sequence). The CDR3 spells CASRPPDRPFGETQYF. The CDR3 DNA sequence: TGTGCCAGTCGCCCGCCCGACAGGCCGTTCGGGGAGACCCAGTACTTC.

The chain carries TRBV9 and TRBJ1-1; D uncertain. This CDR3 spans 14 amino acids. Trimming shortened V by 4 bases and J by 1 base, and 11 bases separated the two germline ends. Germline V CDR1 and CDR2: SGDLS, YYNGEE. CDR3 region: CASSIALANTEAFF. The DNA of the CDR3 is TGTGCCAGCAGCATAGCCTTGGCGAACACTGAAGCTTTCTTT.

V and J are TRBV3-1 (or the pseudogene TRBV3-2) and TRBJ2-1; D unclear. Germline lookup yields CDR1 LGHDT and CDR2 YNNKEL (reference sequence). Deletions cut 4 bases from V and 4 bases from J, with 8 bases between. This CDR3 has 13 amino acids. CDR3 residues: CASSPLEYNEQFF. DNA of the CDR3: TGTGCCAGCAGCCCCTTGGAGTACAATGAGCAGTTCTTC.

The rearrangement uses TRBV5-1 and TRBJ1-2; D may be TRBD1 (5 bases). V gave up 0 bases and J gave up 2 bases, with 14 bases separating them. CDR3 length: 16 residues. The germline V gene encodes CDR1 SGHRS and CDR2 YFSETQ. This CDR3 is CASSLEGRDGNYGYTF. Written as DNA, the CDR3 is TGCGCCAGCAGCTTGGAGGGGCGGGACGGGAACTATGGCTACACCTTC. Supplemented by reference TRBV5-1 and TRBJ1-2, the full variable domain reads KAGVTQTPRYLIKTRGQQVTLSCSPISGHRSVSWYQQTPGQGLQFLFEYFSETQRNKGNFPGRFSGRQFSNSRSEMNVSTLELGDSALYLCASSLEGRDGNYGYTFGSGTRLTVV.

The chain is built from TRBV6-5 and TRBJ1-5; tentatively, D is TRBD1 (5 bases). CDR3 length equals 13 residues. V was cut by 6 bases and J by 9 bases, with 15 bases left in between. Germline assignment: CDR1 MNHEY and CDR2 SVGAGI. The CDR3 DNA is TGTGCCAGCAGCTTATTGCGGGGGAGGCCCCAGCATTTT. It codes for CASSLLRGRPQHF.

There are a few counts of this clone. The gene calls are TRBV28 and TRBJ2-1; D is ambiguous. Germline V gene lookup returns CDR1 MDHEN and CDR2 SYDVKM. The CDR3 sequence is 12 residues long. Trimming took off 0 bases at V and 10 bases at J, with 7 bases between the two ends. The CDR3, as DNA: TGTGCCAGCAGTTTATGGGTCGGGGAGCAGTTCTTC. It is translated as CASSLWVGEQFF. Full variable domain (remainder filled in from reference TRBV28 and TRBJ2-1): DVKVTQSSRYLVKRTGEKVFLECVQDMDHENMFWYRQDPGLGLRLIYFSYDVKMKEKGDIPEGYSVSREKKERFSLILESASTNQTSMYLCASSLWVGEQFFGPGTRLTVL.

The chain joins TRBV5-1 to TRBJ2-3; D perhaps matches TRBD2 (5 bases). The CDR3 totals 15 residues. Trimming took off 2 bases at V and 1 base at J, with 11 bases between the two ends. The V gene's germline CDR1 is SGHRS and CDR2 YFSETQ. The CDR3 bases are TGCGCCAGCAGCTTTGGCCGGGAAGGCACAGATACGCAGTATTTT. Encoded protein: CASSFGREGTDTQYF.

Here the CDR3 reads CASSHTKQGDYGYTF. The CDR3 nucleotides read TGTGCCAGCTCACATACGAAACAGGGCGACTATGGCTACACCTTC. The rearrangement uses TRBV18 and TRBJ1-2; tentative D call: TRBD1 (6 bases). This CDR3 is built from 15 residues. Germline lookup yields CDR1 KGHSH and CDR2 LQKENI. V shed 4 bases and J shed 3 bases, with 15 bases lying between them.

The chain has TRBV29-1 and TRBJ1-2, with D maybe TRBD1 (6 bases). V shed 3 bases and J shed 4 bases, with 9 bases lying between them. CDR1 SQVTM and CDR2 ANQGSEA come from the germline V gene. The CDR3 loop spans 12 amino acids. CDR3 sequence reads: CSVDRGSYGYTF. The DNA for the CDR3 is TGCAGCGTTGACAGGGGAAGCTATGGCTACACCTTC.

In this sample, this clone turned up a few times. The rearrangement joins TRBV30 to TRBJ2-5; 8 bases agree with TRBD2. This CDR3 region has 15 residues. The V segment lost 5 bases and the J segment 0 bases; nucleotides outside the gene matches: 8. The germline gives CDR1 GTSNPN, CDR2 SVGIG (reference sequence). CDR3 protein: CAWGKSGSYQETQYF. As DNA, the CDR3 is TGTGCCTGGGGTAAAAGCGGGAGCTACCAAGAGACCCAGTACTTC.

Note on this clone: The sample carries other DNA sequences with the same CDR3. V usage is TRBV19 and J usage is TRBJ1-1, with a possible D match to TRBD1 (5 bases). The V and J ends lost 3 bases and 4 bases respectively, with 9 bases between them. CDR1 is LNHDA and CDR2 is SQIVND in the germline V gene (reference sequence). This CDR3 contains 13 residues. In nucleotides, the CDR3 is TGTGCCAGTAGTATCCAGGGCTCCACTGAAGCTTTCTTT. Its protein is CASSIQGSTEAFF. The variable domain in full, with the rest retrieved from reference TRBV19 and TRBJ1-1, is DGGITQSPKYLFRKEGQNVTLSCEQNLNHDAMYWYRQDPGQGLRLIYYSQIVNDFQKGDIAEGYSVSREKKESFPLTVTSAQKNPTAFYLCASSIQGSTEAFFGQGTRLTVV.

V and J are TRBV12-3 or TRBV12-4 and TRBJ2-1; D unclear. The length of the CDR3 is 11 residues. The V end lost 2 bases, the J end lost 10 bases, and 6 bases lay between the germline ends. The CDR3 nucleotides read TGTGCCAGCAGTTTAACCGGGGAGCAGTTCTTC. Translated: CASSLTGEQFF.

The chain carries TRBV18 and TRBJ1-3, with 7 bases that match TRBD1. The CDR3 is 15 amino acids. V gave up 3 bases and J gave up 7 bases; unmatched junction bases: 9. Germline V gene data show CDR1 as KGHSH and CDR2 as LQKENI. The CDR3 protein is CASSPGDSNRNTIYF. The CDR3 nucleotides read TGTGCCAGCTCACCGGGGGACAGCAATAGGAACACCATATATTTT.

The J gene is TRBJ2-1, the V gene TRBV11-2; D is perhaps TRBD1 (5 bases). Trimming left V 0 bases short and J 10 bases short, with 7 bases between. This CDR3 comprises 12 residues. Germline assignment: CDR1 SGHAT and CDR2 FQNNGV. The CDR3 loop reads CASSLDQGEQFF. As DNA, the CDR3 is TGTGCCAGCAGCTTAGACCAGGGAGAGCAGTTCTTC.

The V gene is TRBV28, the J gene TRBJ2-7; 7 nucleotides align to TRBD1. V shed 5 bases and J 0 bases; nucleotides not matched to a gene: 7. Germline lookup yields CDR1 MDHEN and CDR2 SYDVKM. The CDR3 covers 15 residues. CDR3 nucleotides: TGTGCCAGCAGTACACAACAGGGGTCCTCCTACGAGCAGTACTTC. Its translation is CASSTQQGSSYEQYF.

The genes are TRBV6-2 or TRBV6-3 and TRBJ2-1, with 11 bases identical to TRBD2. CDR1 is MNHEY and CDR2 is SVGEGT in the germline V gene. V lost 4 bases, J lost 5 bases, and 13 bases stayed unmatched. The CDR3 has 18 residues. CDR3 amino acids: CASSSPGLLAGDHNEQFF. The CDR3 DNA sequence: TGTGCCAGCAGTTCCCCCGGATTACTAGCGGGGGACCACAATGAGCAGTTCTTC.